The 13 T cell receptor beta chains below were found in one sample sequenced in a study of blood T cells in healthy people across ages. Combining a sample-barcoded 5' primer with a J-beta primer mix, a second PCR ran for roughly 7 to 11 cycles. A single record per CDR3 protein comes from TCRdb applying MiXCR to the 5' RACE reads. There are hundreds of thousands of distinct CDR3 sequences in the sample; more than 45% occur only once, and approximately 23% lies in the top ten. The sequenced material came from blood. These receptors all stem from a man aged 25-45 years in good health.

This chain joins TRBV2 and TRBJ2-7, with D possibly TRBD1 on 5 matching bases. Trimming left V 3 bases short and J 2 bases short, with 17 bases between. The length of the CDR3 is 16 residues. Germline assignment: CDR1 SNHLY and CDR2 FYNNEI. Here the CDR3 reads CASSDRYRQRAYEQYF. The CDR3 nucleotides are TGTGCCAGCAGTGATCGATATCGACAGCGTGCCTACGAGCAGTACTTC.

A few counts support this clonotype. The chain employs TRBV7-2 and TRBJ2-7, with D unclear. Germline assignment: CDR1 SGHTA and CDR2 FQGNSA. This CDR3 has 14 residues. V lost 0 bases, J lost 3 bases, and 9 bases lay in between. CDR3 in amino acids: CASSLATASYEQYF. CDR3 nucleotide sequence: TGTGCCAGCAGCTTAGCGACGGCTAGCTACGAGCAGTACTTC.

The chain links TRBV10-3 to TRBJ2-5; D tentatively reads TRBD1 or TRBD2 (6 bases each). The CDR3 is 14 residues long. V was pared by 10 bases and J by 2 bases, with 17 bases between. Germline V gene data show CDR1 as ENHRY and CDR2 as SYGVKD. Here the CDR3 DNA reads TGTGCCACTGATAACGGGGGCGGGCAAGAGACCCAGTACTTC. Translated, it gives CATDNGGGQETQYF.

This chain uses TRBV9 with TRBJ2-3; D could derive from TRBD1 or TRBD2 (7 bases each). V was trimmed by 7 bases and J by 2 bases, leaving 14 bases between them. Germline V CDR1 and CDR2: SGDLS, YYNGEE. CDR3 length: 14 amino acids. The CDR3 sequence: CASGEGANTDTQYF. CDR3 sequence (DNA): TGTGCCAGCGGGGAGGGGGCCAACACAGATACGCAGTATTTT.

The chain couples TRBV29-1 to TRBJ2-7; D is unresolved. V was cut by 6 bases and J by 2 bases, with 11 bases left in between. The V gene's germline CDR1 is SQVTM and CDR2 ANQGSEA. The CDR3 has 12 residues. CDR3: CSVFGPTYEQYF. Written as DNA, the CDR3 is TGCAGCGTGTTCGGACCGACCTACGAGCAGTACTTC.

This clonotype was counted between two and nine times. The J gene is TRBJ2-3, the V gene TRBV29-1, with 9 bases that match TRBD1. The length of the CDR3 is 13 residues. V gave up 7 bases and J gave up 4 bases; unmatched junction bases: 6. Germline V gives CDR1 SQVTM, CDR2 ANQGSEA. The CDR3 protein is CSAQGQGADTQYF. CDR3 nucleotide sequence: TGCAGCGCCCAGGGACAGGGCGCAGATACGCAGTATTTT.

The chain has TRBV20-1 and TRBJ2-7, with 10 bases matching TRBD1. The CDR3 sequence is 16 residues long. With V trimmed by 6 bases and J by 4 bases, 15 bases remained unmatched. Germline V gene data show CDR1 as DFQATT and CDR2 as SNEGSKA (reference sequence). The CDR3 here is CSAEGDRGLIRYEQYF. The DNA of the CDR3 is TGCAGTGCAGAAGGGGACAGGGGTTTAATTCGGTACGAGCAGTACTTC.

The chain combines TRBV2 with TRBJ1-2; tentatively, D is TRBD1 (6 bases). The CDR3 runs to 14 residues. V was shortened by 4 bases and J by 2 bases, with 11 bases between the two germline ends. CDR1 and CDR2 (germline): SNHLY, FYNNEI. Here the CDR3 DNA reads TGTGCCAGCAGTGCCCTTACAGGGAACTATGGCTACACCTTC. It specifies CASSALTGNYGYTF.

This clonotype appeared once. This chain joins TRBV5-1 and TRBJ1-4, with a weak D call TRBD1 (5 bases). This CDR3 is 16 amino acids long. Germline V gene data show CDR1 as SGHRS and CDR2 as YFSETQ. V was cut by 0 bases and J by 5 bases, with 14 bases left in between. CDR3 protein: CASSLGAAGRNEKLFF. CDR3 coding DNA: TGCGCCAGCAGCTTGGGGGCCGCAGGGCGCAATGAAAAACTGTTTTTT.

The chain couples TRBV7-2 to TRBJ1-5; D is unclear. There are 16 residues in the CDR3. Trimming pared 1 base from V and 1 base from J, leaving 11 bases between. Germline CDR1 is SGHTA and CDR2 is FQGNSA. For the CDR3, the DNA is TGTGCCAGCAGCTTAGTTGGAGGCCCGAGCAATCAGCCCCAGCATTTT. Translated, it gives CASSLVGGPSNQPQHF.

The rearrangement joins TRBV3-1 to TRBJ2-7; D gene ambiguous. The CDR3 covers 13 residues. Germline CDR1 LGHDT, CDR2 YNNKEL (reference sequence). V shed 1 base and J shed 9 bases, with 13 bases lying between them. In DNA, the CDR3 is TGTGCCAGCAGCCAAGGAGTCCTCTTGGGGCAGTACTTC. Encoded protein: CASSQGVLLGQYF.

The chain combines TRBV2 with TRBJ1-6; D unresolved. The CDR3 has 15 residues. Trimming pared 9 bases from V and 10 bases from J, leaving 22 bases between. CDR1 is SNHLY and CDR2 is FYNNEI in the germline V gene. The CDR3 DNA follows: TGTGCCAGAGCTCCATCGGGGATTTTCAACTCACCCCTCCACTTT. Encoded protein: CARAPSGIFNSPLHF.

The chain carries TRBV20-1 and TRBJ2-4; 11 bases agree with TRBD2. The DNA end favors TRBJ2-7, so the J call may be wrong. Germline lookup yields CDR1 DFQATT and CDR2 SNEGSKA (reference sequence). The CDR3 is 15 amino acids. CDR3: CSARDLAGGVCEQYF. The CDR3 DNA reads TGCAGTGCTAGAGATCTAGCGGGAGGAGTTTGCGAGCAGTACTTC.